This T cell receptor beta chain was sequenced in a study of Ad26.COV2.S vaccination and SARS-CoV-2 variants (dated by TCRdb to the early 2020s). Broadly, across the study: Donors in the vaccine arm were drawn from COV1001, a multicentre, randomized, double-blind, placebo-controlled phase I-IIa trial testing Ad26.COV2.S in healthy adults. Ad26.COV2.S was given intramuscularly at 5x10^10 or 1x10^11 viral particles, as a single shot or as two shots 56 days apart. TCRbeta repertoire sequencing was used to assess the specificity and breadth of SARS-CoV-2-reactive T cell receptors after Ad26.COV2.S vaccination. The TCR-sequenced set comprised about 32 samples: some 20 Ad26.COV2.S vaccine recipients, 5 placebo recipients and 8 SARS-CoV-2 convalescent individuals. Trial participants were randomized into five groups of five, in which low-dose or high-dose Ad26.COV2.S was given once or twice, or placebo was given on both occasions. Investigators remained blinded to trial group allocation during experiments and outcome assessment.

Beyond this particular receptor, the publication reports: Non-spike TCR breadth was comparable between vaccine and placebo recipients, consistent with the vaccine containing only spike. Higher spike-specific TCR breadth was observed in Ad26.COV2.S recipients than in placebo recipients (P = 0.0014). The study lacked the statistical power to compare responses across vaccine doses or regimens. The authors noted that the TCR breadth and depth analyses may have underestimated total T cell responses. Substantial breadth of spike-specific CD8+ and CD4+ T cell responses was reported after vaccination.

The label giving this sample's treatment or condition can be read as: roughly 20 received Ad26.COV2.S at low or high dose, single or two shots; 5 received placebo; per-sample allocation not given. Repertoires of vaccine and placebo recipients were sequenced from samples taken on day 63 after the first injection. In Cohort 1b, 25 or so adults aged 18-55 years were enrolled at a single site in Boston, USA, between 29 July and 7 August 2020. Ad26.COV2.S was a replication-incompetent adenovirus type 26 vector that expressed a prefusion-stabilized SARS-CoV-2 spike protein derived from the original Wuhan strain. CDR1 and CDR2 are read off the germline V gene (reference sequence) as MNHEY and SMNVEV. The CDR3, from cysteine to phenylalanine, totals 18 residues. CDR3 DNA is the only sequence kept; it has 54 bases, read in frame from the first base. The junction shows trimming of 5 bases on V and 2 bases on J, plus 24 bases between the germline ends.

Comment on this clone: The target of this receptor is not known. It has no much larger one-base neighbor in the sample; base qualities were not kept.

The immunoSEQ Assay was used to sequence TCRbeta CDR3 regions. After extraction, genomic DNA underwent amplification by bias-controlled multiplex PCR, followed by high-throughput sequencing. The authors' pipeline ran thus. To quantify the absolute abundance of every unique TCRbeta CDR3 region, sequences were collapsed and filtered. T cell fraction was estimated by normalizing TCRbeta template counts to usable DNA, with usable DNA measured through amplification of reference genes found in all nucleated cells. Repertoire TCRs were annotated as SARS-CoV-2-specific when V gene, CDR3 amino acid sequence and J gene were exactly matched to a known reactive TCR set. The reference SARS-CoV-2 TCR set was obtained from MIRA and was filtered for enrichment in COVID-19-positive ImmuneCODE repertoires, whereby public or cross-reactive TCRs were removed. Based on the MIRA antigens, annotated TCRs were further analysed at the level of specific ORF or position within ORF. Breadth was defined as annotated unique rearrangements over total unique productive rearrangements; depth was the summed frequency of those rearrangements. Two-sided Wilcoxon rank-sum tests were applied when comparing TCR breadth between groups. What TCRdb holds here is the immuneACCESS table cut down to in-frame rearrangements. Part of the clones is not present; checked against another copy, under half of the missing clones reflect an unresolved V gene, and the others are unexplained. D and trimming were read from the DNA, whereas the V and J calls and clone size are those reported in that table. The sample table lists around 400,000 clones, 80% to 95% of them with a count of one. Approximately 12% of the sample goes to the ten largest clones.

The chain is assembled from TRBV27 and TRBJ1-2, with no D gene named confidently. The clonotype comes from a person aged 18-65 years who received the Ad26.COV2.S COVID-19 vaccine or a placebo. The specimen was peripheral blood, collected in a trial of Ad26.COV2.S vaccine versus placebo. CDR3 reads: CASSPYPPGLAQNYGYTF. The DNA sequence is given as TGTGCCAGCAGTCCCTACCCCCCCGGTTTGGCGCAGAACTATGGCTACACCTTC.